The clone carrying this TCR beta chain was seen a few times. The sample contains more than one DNA sequence encoding this CDR3. Trimming removed 4 bases from V and 4 bases from J; junction bases left unmatched: 4. The CDR3 loop spans 14 amino acids. Germline CDR1 is SGHTA and CDR2 is FQGNSA. The data were taken from a study of blood T cell repertoires in COVID-19. At the level of the study: COVID-19 samples, acute and convalescent, were from the United States, Italy and Spain.

Sequencing used immunoSEQ multiplex PCR; TCRdb keeps in-frame clones, though not all of them. The data hold 110,000 or so clones, with approximately 80% observed a single time. This chain connects TRBV7-2 to TRBJ2-7; 10 positions agree with TRBD1. The receptor comes from a man aged 65 to 85 with acute or convalescent COVID-19. Source material: peripheral blood. Here the CDR3 reads CASSSRQGAYEQYF. The CDR3 DNA sequence: TGTGCCAGCAGCTCCCGACAGGGGGCGTACGAGCAGTACTTC. Together with reference TRBV7-2 and TRBJ2-7, the CDR3 gives the full variable domain: GAGVSQSPSNKVTEKGKDVELRCDPISGHTALYWYRQSLGQGLEFLIYFQGNSAPDKSGLPSDRFSAERTGGSVSTLTIQRTQQEDSAVYLCASSSRQGAYEQYFGPGTRLTVT.